The 6 T cell receptor beta chains in this list originate from one sample, sequenced in a study of HIV-infected patients and healthy controls. No cell fractionation was done, so the repertoire covers all unsorted peripheral blood T cells. Alpha and beta constant-region primers primed reverse transcription of approximately 460 ng RNA. Alpha and beta chain libraries were made separately by chain-specific third strand synthesis with multiplexing indices. TCRdb reprocessed the 5' RACE reads via MiXCR and lists one record per CDR3 protein. The table has over 15,000 distinct CDR3 sequences, over 9.5% seen once. Sequenced: blood. Every receptor here comes from an adult in good health.

The table lists this clonotype with many counts. The rearrangement uses TRBV23-1 and TRBJ2-1; 9 nucleotides line up with TRBD2. TRBV23-1 is designated an ORF whose function remains uncertain. This CDR3 comprises 18 residues. J was trimmed by 2 bases and V by 8 bases; bases with no gene match: 16. The DNA for the CDR3 is TGCGCCAGCCTCCCTCCAGGACTTGCTAGCGGGACCTACAATGAGCAGTTCTTC. This codes for CASLPPGLASGTYNEQFF.

This clonotype appeared many times. The junction shows a germline mismatch at one end, possibly a read error. The J gene is TRBJ2-3, the V gene TRBV5-1; 9 bases fit TRBD1. This CDR3 comprises 15 residues. The germline V gene encodes CDR1 SGHRS and CDR2 YFSETQ. For the CDR3, the DNA is TGCGCCAGCAGCGTTGGACAGGGGTCCACAAATACGCAGTATTTT. Protein: CASSVGQGSTNTQYF. The full variable domain, its missing parts supplied by reference TRBV5-1 and TRBJ2-3, is KAGVTQTPRYLIKTRGQQVTLSCSPISGHRSVSWYQQTPGQGLQFLFEYFSETQRNKGNFPGRFSGRQFSNSRSEMNVSTLELGDSALYLCASSVGQGSTNTQYFGPGTRLTVL.

This clonotype has a count of ten or more. CDR3 bases: TGTGCCAGCAGCTTAGATGGAGCCGGGGGCAATGAGCAGTTCTTC. Translation gives CASSLDGAGGNEQFF. This chain joins TRBV11-2 and TRBJ2-1, with a possible D match to TRBD2 (6 bases). The CDR3 length is 15 residues. Germline V CDR1 and CDR2: SGHAT, FQNNGV. V was shortened by 0 bases and J by 6 bases, with 12 bases between the two germline ends.

This clonotype was found many times. J is TRBJ2-5 and V is TRBV28; D uncertain. This CDR3 region has 15 residues. Trimming left V 6 bases short and J 2 bases short, with 16 bases between. Germline values: CDR1 MDHEN, CDR2 SYDVKM. The CDR3 sequence: CASRGPSRLQETQYF. The CDR3 nucleotides read TGTGCCAGCAGGGGCCCGAGTCGGTTACAAGAGACCCAGTACTTC.

This chain joins TRBV2 and TRBJ2-1; D ambiguous. CDR3 length: 11 residues. Germline V CDR1 and CDR2: SNHLY, FYNNEI. V shed 6 bases and J shed 9 bases, with 9 bases lying between them. DNA of the CDR3: TGTGCCAGCAGCCCTTACGGTGAGCAGTTCTTC. It codes for CASSPYGEQFF.

This clonotype has a count of ten or more. The rearrangement joins TRBV20-1 to TRBJ2-7; TRBD2 matches at 8 bases. This CDR3 comprises 14 residues. V shed 5 bases and J 3 bases; nucleotides not matched to a gene: 9. CDR1 is DFQATT and CDR2 is SNEGSKA in the germline V gene (reference sequence). The CDR3 region has the DNA TGCAGTGCTTATACCCGGGAGGGCTACTACGAGCAGTACTTC. Its translation is CSAYTREGYYEQYF.